This T cell receptor beta chain was sequenced in a study of long-term antiretroviral therapy in people with HIV. Run at survey level, the immunoSEQ assay was version v3.0. Sequencing was performed with immunoSEQ multiplex PCR; in TCRdb, only in-frame clones are kept and a portion is missing. This sample has tens of thousands of clones, with 95% found just once. After removal of 5 bases from V and 12 bases from J, the junction contained 16 bases not matched to a gene. Germline values: CDR1 MDHEN, CDR2 SYDVKM. The CDR3 contains 15 residues. This material consisted of unsorted PBMCs, taken 5.3 years after starting antiretroviral therapy. This rearrangement joins TRBV28 to TRBJ2-1; 7 bases line up with TRBD2. The clonotype was recovered from a man aged 30 to 45 with HIV. CDR3 nucleotide sequence: TGTGCCAGCAGTCTCCCGTTGGGGGGAGGGGTGAGGCAGTTCTTC. Translation gives CASSLPLGGGVRQFF.